These T cell receptor beta chains were read from a single sample in a study of HIV-infected patients and healthy controls. TCRdb ran MiXCR on the 5' RACE reads and lists one entry per CDR3 protein. The sample shows almost 25,000 distinct CDR3 sequences, 8.5% of them seen only once. The source material was blood. All receptors come from an adult in good health. The CDR3 runs from the conserved cysteine through the conserved F or W. Each record gives: CDR3 length, V gene, D gene, J gene, CDR3 protein. A D gene is named only where the DNA matches it firmly.

17	TRBV4-3	NA	TRBJ1-6	CASSQTPHRVYNSPLHF
14	TRBV6-6	TRBD1	TRBJ1-1	CASSIGQGRTEAFF
15	TRBV7-2	TRBD2	TRBJ2-7	CASSPQRGPGYEQYF
15	TRBV6-5	TRBD1	TRBJ1-6	CASRWGQQEASPLHF
15	TRBV5-1	NA	TRBJ2-3	CASSKQGPSTDTQYF
13	TRBV27	TRBD1	TRBJ1-5	CASNRTGYQPQHF
15	TRBV20-1	TRBD1	TRBJ1-1	CSAREEGQGRTEAFF
17	TRBV5-4	NA	TRBJ1-2	CASSFKISGTPVDGYTF
14	TRBV27	TRBD1	TRBJ1-4	CASSYVQGGEKLFF
14	TRBV5-1	NA	TRBJ2-1	CASSLGRGGNEQFF
15	TRBV7-2	NA	TRBJ2-1	CASRSAGDPYNEQFF
15	TRBV7-9	TRBD1	TRBJ1-2	CASSYGDRANYGYTF
15	TRBV11-2	NA	TRBJ1-4	CASSFSRGTNEKLFF
14	TRBV10-3	NA	TRBJ2-3	CAISNGQTTDTQYF
16	TRBV6-2/TRBV6-3	NA	TRBJ2-4	CASSYASGIAKNIQYF
15	TRBV19	TRBD1	TRBJ1-1	CASSLQGGAKTEAFF
12	TRBV6-5	NA	TRBJ2-2	CASSPRTGELFF
14	TRBV6-1	NA	TRBJ1-5	CASSPTGSNQPQHF
15	TRBV4-2	TRBD2	TRBJ2-3	CASSLGTSGADTQYF
17	TRBV28	TRBD1	TRBJ2-2	CASTIYRGIPNTGELFF
13	TRBV2	TRBD1	TRBJ2-7	CASRPDRDYEQYF
13	TRBV20-1	NA	TRBJ2-5	CSASRTEQETQYF
16	TRBV7-7	TRBD2	TRBJ2-1	CASSLAPGLARNEQFF
11	TRBV6-6	NA	TRBJ1-1	CASSPGLKAFF
15	TRBV20-1	NA	TRBJ1-5	CSAPSAGLRNQPQHF
13	TRBV10-3	NA	TRBJ1-1	CAISDQEPTEAFF
15	TRBV27	NA	TRBJ2-5	CASRSLSNGQETQYF
14	TRBV7-9	TRBD1	TRBJ1-2	CASAYVDRVYGYTF
12	TRBV7-9	NA	TRBJ1-5	CASSLETQPQHF
14	TRBV14	NA	TRBJ2-5	CASSRTGLGETQYF
18	TRBV6-2/TRBV6-3	TRBD1	TRBJ1-5	CASSFPGQGAGSNQPQHF
14	TRBV5-4	TRBD1	TRBJ1-1	CASSSQGWFTEAFF
15	TRBV18	TRBD1	TRBJ1-5	CASSLTDRGYQPQHF
14	TRBV4-3	NA	NA	CASSQDLIIPIQHF
14	TRBV20-1	NA	TRBJ1-3	CSALTPYSGNTIYF
14	TRBV4-3	NA	TRBJ2-7	CASSPRDGGYEQYF
15	TRBV5-1	NA	TRBJ2-1	CASSLGAGPSNEQFF
16	TRBV6-5	NA	TRBJ1-1	CASSYSSRVGDTEAFF
15	TRBV7-2	TRBD1	TRBJ1-1	CASSHDRGLNTEAFF
16	TRBV27	NA	TRBJ1-5	CASSVEGGESNQPQHF
15	TRBV14	TRBD1	TRBJ2-7	CASSHTGTEPYEQYF
16	TRBV7-8	NA	TRBJ2-3	CASSLVQGSRADTQYF
13	TRBV30	NA	TRBJ1-2	CAWSTMTAYGYTF
14	TRBV5-1	TRBD2	TRBJ2-3	CASSFEAGPDTQYF
15	TRBV6-2/TRBV6-3	NA	TRBJ1-5	CASSVGWTSNQPQHF
12	TRBV7-8	NA	TRBJ1-2	CASSLGVSGYTF
15	TRBV6-5	NA	TRBJ2-7	CASSYIQGSPPEQYF
13	TRBV5-5	TRBD1	TRBJ1-1	CASRFTGVAEAFF